The T cell receptor (beta chain) under discussion was sequenced for a study of Tregs in tolerant kidney transplant recipients. The CDR3 has 22 amino acids. V trimming: 2 bases; J trimming: 5 bases; junction bases outside the gene matches: 24. CDR1 SGHVS and CDR2 FNYEAQ come from the germline V gene. The study, taken as a whole, reports: The most relevant donor-specific Treg TCRbeta repertoire apparently came from expansion with activated donor B cells. In tolerant patients, donor-specific Tregs outgrew total Tregs, suggesting antigen-driven expansion.

The repertoire was sequenced with immunoSEQ multiplex PCR; TCRdb's copy has only in-frame clones and lacks some. The sample records under 90,000 clones, roughly 91% being singletons. Turning to this clone: Its antigen is not identified.

Recipients received nonmyeloablative bone marrow transplants from related graft donors, with transient mixed chimerism. CD4+CD25+CD127- Tregs, CD4+CD25- non-Tregs, CD4 and CD8 cells were sorted. The clonotype was recovered from a human patient who received a combined kidney and bone marrow transplant. These T cells may partly come from the graft donor. This specimen consisted of CD4+ T cells from blood (PBMCs), obtained 24 months after the transplant. The J gene is TRBJ2-1, the V gene TRBV7-6; 10 positions match TRBD2. In nucleotides, the CDR3 is TGTGCCAGCAGCTTAACGCTTTTCCCCGGGACTAGCGCGTTTGGGATCCACAATGAGCAGTTCTTC. It translates to CASSLTLFPGTSAFGIHNEQFF.